This T cell receptor (beta chain) stems from a study of T cell clones after liver transplantation. Study context: Post-transplant blood was tracked for graft-donor-reactive T cell clones identified in a pre-transplant mixed lymphocyte reaction. Study-wide findings and caveats: Rather than being deleted, graft donor-reactive T cells may have moved into the graft. A larger donor-reactive than third-party decline suggested partial antigen-specific deletion.

Concerning this clone itself: The antigen is unknown.

V was clipped by 3 bases and J by 6 bases; unmatched bases: 8. In germline, CDR1 is LGHNA, CDR2 YNFKEQ. The CDR3 consists of 16 residues. Assay: immunoSEQ multiplex PCR; the TCRdb copy retains only in-frame clones and omits some. The sample consists of tens of thousands of clones, over 80% of them appearing once. The clonotype comes from a human patient who received a liver transplant. Certain T cells may be donor cells from the graft. This chain joins TRBV4-2 and TRBJ2-2; 9 bases fit TRBD1. The sample here was CD4+ T cells from blood, taken at the 22-month timepoint. CDR3 region: CASSQVGDRVSGELFF. The CDR3 nucleotides read TGTGCCAGCAGCCAGGTCGGGGACAGGGTCTCCGGGGAGCTGTTTTTT.